This TCR beta chain derives from a study of cytomegalovirus exposure and HLA in healthy donors. Overall study: The same platform as the approximately 700 first-cohort repertoires was used for the 130 or so validation repertoires, a later analysis reported. Study results and caveats: In vitro checks showed that three CMV-associated chains really do target CMV antigens. Subsequent analysis revealed that first-cohort TCR clusters tended to co-occur in the 130 or so validation repertoires.

Only in-frame clones appear in the TCRdb table, and some are missing; sequencing was by immunoSEQ multiplex PCR. The sample has roughly 100,000 clones; 86% are singletons. A note on this clone: Its target is not known.

From germline, CDR1 is SEHNR and CDR2 FQNEAQ (reference sequence). CDR3 length equals 15 residues. The J segment lost 10 bases and the V segment lost 1 base, leaving 9 bases of the junction unmatched. This clonotype was sampled from a woman between 18 and 29 years old in good health and CMV-seropositive. Sequenced: PBMCs. The V gene is TRBV7-9, the J gene TRBJ2-2, with 7 positions matching TRBD1. This CDR3 is CASSLDGTAVAELFF. The DNA for the CDR3 is TGTGCCAGCAGCTTAGATGGGACAGCGGTCGCGGAGCTGTTTTTT.